Listed below are T cell receptor beta chains from one sample, sequenced in a study of cytomegalovirus exposure and HLA in healthy donors. Assay: immunoSEQ multiplex PCR; the TCRdb copy retains only in-frame clones and omits some. The sample spans 140,000 or so clones; the ten largest clones claim 0.75% to 1%. The sample taken for sequencing was PBMCs. The receptors originated from a male donor in good health and CMV-seronegative. Both conserved end residues are part of each CDR3. Fields, in order: J gene, D gene, V gene, CDR3 DNA, CDR3 protein. D genes are given only for firm matches.

J gene: TRBJ1-5; D gene: .; V gene: TRBV28; CDR3 DNA: TGTGCCAGCAGTTTGAGGGGGCAGCCCCAGCATTTT; CDR3 protein: CASSLRGQPQHF
J gene: TRBJ2-7; D gene: TRBD1; V gene: TRBV4-2; CDR3 DNA: TGTGCCAGCAGCCCCGGACAGGGGGGATACGCCTACGAGCAGTACTTC; CDR3 protein: CASSPGQGGYAYEQYF
J gene: TRBJ1-2; D gene: .; V gene: TRBV25-1; CDR3 DNA: TGTGCCAGCACCGACAGCCAGGAGATAGGCTACACCTTC; CDR3 protein: CASTDSQEIGYTF
J gene: TRBJ1-5; D gene: .; V gene: TRBV27; CDR3 DNA: TGTGCCAGCAGTAGTTTAGCGGGGGAATTAAGGAATCAGCCCCAGCATTTT; CDR3 protein: CASSSLAGELRNQPQHF
J gene: TRBJ1-2; D gene: .; V gene: TRBV6-5; CDR3 DNA: TGTGCCAGCAGAGCCGTTTATGGCTACACCTTC; CDR3 protein: CASRAVYGYTF
J gene: TRBJ2-2; D gene: TRBD1; V gene: TRBV2; CDR3 DNA: TGTGCCAGCAGCACAGGGGTCCCGTACACCGGGGAGCTGTTTTTT; CDR3 protein: CASSTGVPYTGELFF
J gene: TRBJ2-2; D gene: TRBD2; V gene: TRBV6-5; CDR3 DNA: TGTGCCAGCAGTTTTCTAGCGGGAGGGGGCGGGGAGCTGTTTTTT; CDR3 protein: CASSFLAGGGGELFF
J gene: TRBJ1-6; D gene: TRBD1; V gene: TRBV5-1; CDR3 DNA: TGCGCCAGCAGCTTGCAGACAGGGTCGGGACAACCCCTCCACTTT; CDR3 protein: CASSLQTGSGQPLHF
J gene: TRBJ1-1; D gene: .; V gene: TRBV5-1; CDR3 DNA: TGCGCCAGCAGCTTGGCGGTGGGGCCAGAGAACACTGAAGCTTTCTTT; CDR3 protein: CASSLAVGPENTEAFF
J gene: TRBJ2-5; D gene: TRBD2; V gene: TRBV9; CDR3 DNA: TGTGCCAGCAGCCATGGGGGGACTAGCGGGATTCAAGAGACCCAGTACTTC; CDR3 protein: CASSHGGTSGIQETQYF
J gene: TRBJ2-5; D gene: .; V gene: TRBV7-9; CDR3 DNA: TGTGCCAGCAGCTTAGCGGGGGCGGAGACCCAGTACTTC; CDR3 protein: CASSLAGAETQYF
J gene: TRBJ2-6; D gene: .; V gene: TRBV10-1; CDR3 DNA: TGCGCCAGCAGTGAGAAAGGAGGGAGGGGGGCCAACGTCCTGACTTTC; CDR3 protein: CASSEKGGRGANVLTF
J gene: TRBJ1-1; D gene: .; V gene: TRBV10-2; CDR3 DNA: TGCGCCAGCAGACTCCAGGGATCTGAAGCTTTCTTT; CDR3 protein: CASRLQGSEAFF